Reported below is one T cell receptor (beta chain). This clonotype showed up many times. Its antigen is currently not known. No base quality values were provided; no much bigger clone lies one nucleotide off. Library construction relied on 5' RACE. The second PCR ran for roughly 7 to 11 cycles and used a J-beta primer mix along with a sample-barcoded 5' primer. A unique molecular identifier was introduced onto each TCR beta cDNA molecule by a template-switch 5' adaptor carrying 12 random nucleotides. Each sample yielded at least 2.5 million CDR3-containing paired-end reads. The Mint cDNA synthesis kit, primed by a TRBC-specific oligonucleotide, was used to synthesize first-strand cDNA from all RNA. Following uracil-DNA glycosylase treatment, all cDNA underwent a first 18-cycle PCR with the universal primers M1SS and BC2_uni_R. The authors processed their data as follows. Each sample was normalized by randomly selecting 1 million high-quality reads, each carrying a distinct molecular identifier. Reads sharing molecular identifiers were discarded rather than binned into consensus sequences. CDR3 identification, clonotype clustering and error correction used MiTCR with a Q25 quality threshold and the strictest error-elimination algorithm. A nonparametric unseen species model with Euler transformation was used to estimate lower-bound total TCR beta diversity. TCRdb passed the public sequencing reads through fastp at Q25 and MiXCR, retaining productive beta sequences. Duplicate CDR3 protein sequences are folded into a single record with the most common DNA and genes. The V and J calls and clone size are TCRdb's, not the authors'. The sample profile shows around 1,800,000 distinct CDR3 sequences; around 40% of them were found once. Of the sample, 23% falls within the top ten clones.

The sample comes from a study of blood T cells in healthy people across ages (dated by TCRdb to between 2015 and 2016). Regarding the complete study: In model experiments, template switching captured roughly one uniquely barcoded TCR beta cDNA molecule for every two T cells. Age-related changes in TCR beta repertoire diversity were measured in the study by deep sequencing normalized with unique cDNA molecular identifiers. Four age groups were formed from the donors: young (average approximately 15 years), middle-aged (around 40), aged (62) and long-lived (about 80). To avoid experimental bias, donors of different ages were randomly spread across the sequencing lanes. The study analyzed two additional independent replicas of 1 million unique cDNA reads from the same blood draw for two donors, one aged 18 to 30 and one aged 80 or older. General study outcomes and caveats: Because the CMV infection status of the donors was unknown, age-related changes in expanded clonotypes may potentially have been confounded. Estimates of total diversity from one million sequenced T cells were regarded as lower bounds and underestimates. Because profiling used bulk unsorted PBMCs, naive and antigen-experienced compartments could not be compared conclusively. There was a strong correlation between observed TCR beta diversity and the percentage of naive T cells measured by flow cytometry. Observed TCR beta diversity per million T cells fell roughly linearly with age, and a significant reduction was already apparent by age about 43. Compared with the aged group, the long-lived group had more naive CD4+ T cells, fewer expanded clones and increased TCR diversity, suggesting age selection.

Systemically healthy Caucasian individuals from Russia, 39 in total and aged roughly 6 to 100 years, were included as donors. Roughly 9 milliliters of peripheral blood were drawn from each donor into EDTA-treated Vacutainer tubes. PBMCs were isolated by Ficoll-Paque density-gradient centrifugation, with at least 7 million obtained per sample. Total RNA, at least 6 micrograms per sample, was extracted from PBMCs with Trizol reagent. The percentages of naive CD45RAhigh/CD27high T cells were determined by flow cytometry on a PBMC aliquot from every donor. The receptor was derived from a human donor in good health. Input material: blood.

The base sequence is TGCGCCAGCAGCCAAGATGCCCGCACAGATACGCAGTATTTT. Its protein reads: CASSQDARTDTQYF. The chain employs TRBV4-3 and TRBJ2-3, with no reliable assignment of the D segment. V and J are truncated by 0 bases and 1 base respectively, leaving an intervening sequence of 5 bases. CDR3 length: 14 amino acids, cysteine to phenylalanine. Only the CDR3 portion is preserved as DNA: 42 bases, with reading frame beginning at the first base. CDR1 and CDR2, looked up from the germline V gene, are LGHNA and YSLEER.